This T cell receptor beta chain was profiled in a study of blood T cell repertoires in COVID-19 (TCRdb year 2020). Looking at the study overall: Collaborator samples came from the United States, Italy and Spain and covered acute and convalescent phases of COVID-19. The prospective study material was composed of cDNA or gDNA derived from T cells, B-cell-depleted T cells, or PBMCs. The dataset comprised deeply sampled blood TCRbeta repertoires from subjects exposed to, actively infected with, or recovered from COVID-19. A freely available public database, intended as a resource for researchers studying the immune response to SARS-CoV-2, is where the repertoires were released. The samples were drawn from the first 160 participants of the ongoing ImmuneRACE study and from roughly 1,300 subjects provided by 6 global collaborators. The sample metadata nearly always contained a de-identified subject ID, COVID-19 status, age in years and sex. Where HLA class I and class II types were available, the types were taken from metadata supplied by the sample provider, not from assay-based typing.

After removal of 4 bases from V and 6 bases from J, the junction retains 6 bases not matched to a gene. There are 13 amino acids in the CDR3, from cysteine to phenylalanine inclusive. Of the read, only the CDR3 DNA is kept; its 39 bases are in frame from base 1. Sequences SGHNT (CDR1) and YYREEE (CDR2) are obtained from the germline V gene (reference sequence). The collaborating institutions used their own protocols to collect whole blood in K2EDTA tubes. For TCRbeta analysis, collaborator samples were shipped as frozen whole blood, as isolated PBMCs, or as DNA extracted from either sample type. Study-wide findings and limitations: The quantity of clinical and demographic metadata differed by source and by participant and was supplied without curation.

To note about this clone: Its recognized antigen is unknown. No base qualities exist here, and no much larger clone lies one base off it.

TCRbeta CDR3 regions were amplified from genomic DNA using the immunoSEQ Assay, a bias-controlled multiplex PCR. Processing in the source paper ran as follows. Nucleated cell counts per sample were estimated from amplification of reference gene primers within the assay. To quantify the absolute abundance of each unique TCRbeta CDR3 rearrangement, sequence reads were collapsed and filtered. Productive Simpson clonality was computed per sample as the square root of Simpson's diversity index over productive rearrangements. TCRdb carries this immuneACCESS record with in-frame sequences only. Its versions omit some clonotypes, under half of them owing to an unresolved V gene in the studies checked, with the rest unexplained. V, J and clone size derive from that table, while D and trimming were established from the DNA sequence. The sample has about 81,000 clones on record, almost 85% of them singletons. The ten largest clonotypes hold roughly 7.4% of the sample.

The sequenced sample consisted of peripheral blood. The sequence is built from TRBV5-4 and TRBJ1-2; the central 7 bases match TRBD1. The source of this sequence is a human donor in a cohort sampled during active COVID-19. The bases are TGTGCCAGCAGCGCTGACAGGGTGGATGGCTACACCTTC. It is translated as CASSADRVDGYTF.